This T cell receptor beta chain originates from a study of blood T cells in healthy people across ages (dated by TCRdb to 2014 to 2015). The study in broad terms: Template switching captured roughly one uniquely barcoded TCR beta cDNA molecule per two T cells in model experiments. Donors of different ages were randomly distributed across sequencing lanes to avoid experimental bias. Two additional independent replicas of 1 million unique cDNA reads from the same blood draw were analyzed for two donors (one aged 18 to 30 and one aged 80 or older). Using deep sequencing normalized with unique cDNA molecular identifiers, the study measured how TCR beta repertoire diversity changes with age. The donors were split into four age groups: young (average about 16 years), middle-aged (39), aged (roughly 60) and long-lived (approximately 80). What the research found in general, with its limitations: Donor CMV infection status was unknown, potentially confounding age-related changes in expanded clonotypes. Conclusive comparison of naive and antigen-experienced compartments was prevented by the profiling of bulk unsorted PBMCs. Estimates of total diversity based on one million sequenced T cells were considered lower bounds and underestimates. Observed TCR beta diversity per million T cells fell roughly linearly with age, and a significant reduction was already apparent by age around 40. Observed TCR beta diversity correlated strongly with the percentage of naive T cells measured by flow cytometry. Compared with the aged group, more naive CD4+ T cells, fewer expanded clones and increased TCR diversity were shown by the long-lived group, suggesting age selection.

From its cysteine to its phenylalanine, the CDR3 spans 13 amino acids. Only the CDR3 portion is preserved as DNA: 39 bases, with reading frame beginning at the first base. Reading the germline V gene (reference sequence) gives CDR1 DFQATT and CDR2 SNEGSKA. The V end loses 5 bases and the J end loses 0 bases, and a stretch of 7 bases separates them. Comments on this clonotype: Its binding antigen is unknown. The record has no base qualities; no much larger clone is one base away.

Systemically healthy Caucasian individuals from Russia, 35 to 50 in total and aged roughly 6 to 100 years, were included as donors. Each donor gave roughly 9 milliliters of peripheral blood, drawn into EDTA-treated Vacutainer tubes. Ficoll-Paque density-gradient centrifugation was used to isolate PBMCs, with at least 6.5 million obtained per sample. Total RNA was extracted from PBMCs with Trizol reagent, with at least 6 micrograms obtained per sample. Naive CD45RAhigh/CD27high T cell percentages were measured by flow cytometry on a PBMC aliquot from every donor. The receptor library was made with 5' RACE. The sequencing machine was an Illumina HiSeq 2500. The second PCR ran for about 7 to 11 cycles and used a J-beta primer mix along with a sample-barcoded 5' primer. Each TCR beta cDNA molecule received a unique molecular identifier from a template-switch 5' adaptor carrying 12 random nucleotides. At least 3 million CDR3-containing paired-end reads were obtained from each sample. First-strand cDNA was synthesized from all RNA with the Mint cDNA synthesis kit, primed by a TRBC-specific oligonucleotide. Following uracil-DNA glycosylase treatment, all cDNA underwent a first 18-cycle PCR with the universal primers M1SS and BC2_uni_R. Under the source paper's analysis protocol: For normalization, 1 million high-quality reads were randomly selected from each sample, with every read carrying a distinct molecular identifier. Instead of being binned into consensus sequences, reads that shared molecular identifiers were thrown out. CDR3 identification, clonotype clustering and error correction used MiTCR with a Q25 quality threshold and the strictest error-elimination algorithm. Lower-bound total TCR beta diversity was estimated with a nonparametric unseen species model using Euler transformation. In TCRdb, the public reads were trimmed at Q25 with fastp and aligned with MiXCR, with productive beta chains retained. A single entry per CDR3 protein holds the most common genes and DNA from its merged rows. The authors' filters were not applied to this entry. This sample has about 680,000 distinct CDR3 sequences in its table, and more than 40% of those were observed once. 25% to 35% of the sample goes to the ten largest clones.

The receptor comes from an older woman in good health. The chain is encoded by TRBV20-1 joined to TRBJ1-4, with the D gene too uncertain to name. Material: blood. The nucleotides are TGCAGTGCTCTACCCGCAACTAATGAAAAACTGTTTTTT. Its translation is CSALPATNEKLFF.